This TCR beta chain comes out of a study of T-cell memory formation after mild COVID-19. Germline loops: CDR1 SGHNT, CDR2 YYREEE (reference sequence). V was pared by 2 bases and J by 4 bases, with 4 bases of the junction left unmatched. The CDR3 covers 15 residues. With constant-segment primers, 5'RACE yielded cDNA libraries of TCR alpha and TCR beta that carried sample barcodes and UMIs. TCRdb redid the calling of the 5' RACE reads with MiXCR, one entry per CDR3 protein. The repertoire holds some 280,000 distinct CDR3 sequences, with around 15% as singletons. In this sample, this clonotype turned up a few times.

The sequence was collected from a man between 18 and 35 years old who had mild COVID-19 (a few samples of this study predate the infection). Cell type and time point are not known. This chain links TRBV5-4 with TRBJ2-1, with 9 positions matching TRBD1. Sequencing was done on a sample of PBMCs or a T cell subset sorted from them (not recorded which). The CDR3 sequence is CASSFGTGRYNEQFF. The CDR3 nucleotides are TGTGCCAGCAGCTTTGGGACAGGGAGGTACAATGAGCAGTTCTTC.